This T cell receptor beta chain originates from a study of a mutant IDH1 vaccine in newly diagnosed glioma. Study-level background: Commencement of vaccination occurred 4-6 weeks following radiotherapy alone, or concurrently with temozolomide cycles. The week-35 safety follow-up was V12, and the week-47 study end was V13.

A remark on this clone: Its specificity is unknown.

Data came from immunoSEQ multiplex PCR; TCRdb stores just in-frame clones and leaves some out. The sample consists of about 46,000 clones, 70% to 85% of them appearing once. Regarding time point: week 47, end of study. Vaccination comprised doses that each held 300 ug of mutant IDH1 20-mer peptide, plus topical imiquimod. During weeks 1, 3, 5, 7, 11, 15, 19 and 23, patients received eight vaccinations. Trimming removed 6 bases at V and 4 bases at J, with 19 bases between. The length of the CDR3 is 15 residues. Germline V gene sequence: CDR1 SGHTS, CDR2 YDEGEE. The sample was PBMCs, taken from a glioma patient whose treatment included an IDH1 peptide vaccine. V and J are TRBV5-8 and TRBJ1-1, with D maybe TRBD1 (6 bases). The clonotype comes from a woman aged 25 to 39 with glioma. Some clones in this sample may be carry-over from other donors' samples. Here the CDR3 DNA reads TGTGCCAGCATTCCTGGAACAGGGAGAGGCACTGAAGCTTTCTTT. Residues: CASIPGTGRGTEAFF.